This T cell receptor (beta chain) was sequenced in a study of cytomegalovirus exposure and HLA in healthy donors. As for the study in general: Unique TCR beta sequences numbering approximately 120 million came from 150 million to 200 million T cells in an earlier analysis. There were approximately 400 genotyped donors. Of these, about 81% fell in the genetic ancestry cluster associated with self-reported Caucasian donors. Overall study results and limits: Roughly 170 TCR beta chains were listed as cytomegalovirus-associated.

This clone was counted once. Its antigen is still unknown. PCR primers comprised 60 Vbeta and 13 Jbeta primers. Assay used: immunoSEQ multiplex PCR; TCRdb lists only in-frame clones, some missing. Of around 140,000 clones in the sample, about two thirds were seen once. The sequenced sample was PBMCs. The TCR sequence derives from a woman aged 55-75 years in good health and CMV-seropositive.

In nucleotides, the CDR3 is TGTGCCAGTAGTATCGGGACAACTAACACTGAAGCTTTCTTT. Its translation: CASSIGTTNTEAFF. This chain joins TRBV19 and TRBJ1-1; possible D gene TRBD1, 6 bases. The CDR3 covers 14 residues. The germline gives CDR1 LNHDA, CDR2 SQIVND (reference sequence). Trimming removed 3 bases from V and 2 bases from J, with 10 bases in between.